The 30 T cell receptor beta chains below all came from one sample that was sequenced in a study of blood T cell repertoires in COVID-19. The data were produced by immunoSEQ multiplex PCR, yet TCRdb's version contains in-frame clones alone and is incomplete. Of 250,000 or so clones in the sample, around three quarters were seen once. The sample comprised peripheral blood. These TCRs come from an elderly woman with acute or convalescent COVID-19.

The rearrangement joins TRBV6-5 to TRBJ2-5, with 12 bases fitting TRBD1. The germline V gene has CDR1 MNHEY and CDR2 SVGAGI. Unmatched junction bases numbered 7, after V lost 6 bases and J lost 5 bases. The CDR3 extends over 15 amino acids. The CDR3 DNA reads TGTGCCAGCAGGGGACAGGGGGCGAGAATGGAGACCCAGTACTTC. Amino acid sequence: CASRGQGARMETQYF.

V is TRBV5-4 and J is TRBJ1-1; no clear D. Germline assignment: CDR1 SGHNT and CDR2 YYREEE (reference sequence). The CDR3 has 14 residues. With 0 bases removed from V and 1 base from J, the gap between germline ends came to 7 bases. CDR3 DNA: TGTGCCAGCAGCTTGGGGGGAGGGAACACTGAAGCTTTCTTT. Translating it yields CASSLGGGNTEAFF.

This clone was picked up a small number of times. V usage is TRBV12-5 and J usage is TRBJ2-4; 7 bases are shared with TRBD1. The length of the CDR3 is 15 residues. With V trimmed by 1 base and J by 9 bases, 9 bases remained unmatched. Germline lookup yields CDR1 LGHNT and CDR2 FRNRAP. The DNA for the CDR3 is TGTGCTAGTGGTTTGGGAATTACAGGGGTGGTCATTCAGTACTTC. Encoded protein: CASGLGITGVVIQYF.

This chain uses TRBV5-1 with TRBJ2-1; 9 bases align to TRBD2. Per the germline V gene, CDR1 is SGHRS and CDR2 is YFSETQ. This CDR3 spans 15 amino acids. J was trimmed by 0 bases and V by 4 bases; bases with no gene match: 2. The CDR3, as DNA: TGCGCCAGCAGCGAGGGACTAGCCTCCTACAATGAGCAGTTCTTC. Its translation: CASSEGLASYNEQFF. The complete variable domain, with remaining parts taken from reference TRBV5-1 and TRBJ2-1, reads KAGVTQTPRYLIKTRGQQVTLSCSPISGHRSVSWYQQTPGQGLQFLFEYFSETQRNKGNFPGRFSGRQFSNSRSEMNVSTLELGDSALYLCASSEGLASYNEQFFGPGTRLTVL.

The chain uses TRBV2 and TRBJ2-5; perhaps TRBD2 as D (5 bases). The CDR3 runs 14 residues. Germline CDR1 and CDR2: SNHLY and FYNNEI. V lost 2 bases and J 2 bases, leaving 9 bases between the germline ends. The CDR3 protein is CASSEILAQETQYF. DNA of the CDR3: TGTGCCAGCAGTGAAATTTTAGCGCAAGAGACCCAGTACTTC. Full variable domain (missing parts from reference TRBV2 and TRBJ2-5): EPEVTQTPSHQVTQMGQEVILRCVPISNHLYFYWYRQILGQKVEFLVSFYNNEISEKSEIFDDQFSVERPDGSNFTLKIRSTKLEDSAMYFCASSEILAQETQYFGPGTRLLVL.

On this clone: This CDR3 is also generated by other DNA sequences in the sample. The chain carries TRBV30 and TRBJ2-7; 8 nucleotides align to TRBD1. The trim removed 3 bases at V and 1 base at J, leaving 8 bases unmatched. Germline CDR1 and CDR2: GTSNPN and SVGIG (reference sequence). The CDR3 totals 15 residues. The CDR3 DNA reads TGTGCCTGGAGCGGTGGGACAGGCCCTTCCTACGAGCAGTACTTC. The encoded protein is CAWSGGTGPSYEQYF.

This chain connects TRBV10-3 to TRBJ2-1; 8 nucleotides match TRBD2. Germline loops: CDR1 ENHRY, CDR2 SYGVKD. Trimming cost V 6 bases and J 8 bases; bases outside gene matches: 12. This CDR3 comprises 15 residues. DNA for the CDR3: TGTGCCATCAGCGATCCGGGACTAGTTTTCTATGAGCAGTTCTTC. Encoded protein: CAISDPGLVFYEQFF.

The chain combines TRBV2 with TRBJ1-4; perhaps TRBD1 as D (6 bases). Trimming cost V 4 bases and J 4 bases, with 10 bases left between them. Germline V gene data show CDR1 as SNHLY and CDR2 as FYNNEI. The CDR3 covers 14 residues. CDR3 region: CASSAQGINEKLFF. The CDR3 region has the DNA TGTGCCAGCAGTGCACAGGGAATTAATGAAAAACTGTTTTTT.

This chain uses TRBV18 with TRBJ1-5; 9 nucleotides match TRBD1. Germline lookup yields CDR1 KGHSH and CDR2 LQKENI. The CDR3 extends over 15 amino acids. V was pared by 3 bases and J by 7 bases, with 7 bases of the junction left unmatched. The CDR3 region has the DNA TGTGCCAGCTCACCCTCCGGGACAGGGATCCAGCCCCAGCATTTT. Encoded protein: CASSPSGTGIQPQHF.

This chain uses TRBV5-5 with TRBJ2-5, with 7 bases lining up with TRBD2. Unmatched junction bases numbered 5, after V lost 4 bases and J lost 5 bases. The V gene's germline CDR1 is SGHKS and CDR2 YYEKEE (reference sequence). CDR3 size: 13 residues. In nucleotides, the CDR3 is TGTGCCAGCAGCGCCCTCGGGGGGGAGACCCAGTACTTC. This gives the protein CASSALGGETQYF.

Concerning this clone itself: This sample also contains other DNA sequences that code for the same CDR3. The chain is built from TRBV12-3 or TRBV12-4 and TRBJ1-2; D is possibly TRBD1 (6 bases). This CDR3 is 12 amino acids long. V lost 6 bases, J lost 5 bases, and 10 bases lay in between. DNA for the CDR3: TGTGCCAGCAGCGAACAGGGATATGGCTACACCTTC. Translation gives CASSEQGYGYTF.

The gene calls are TRBV5-5 and TRBJ2-1; 10 bases agree with TRBD2. The J segment lost 0 bases and the V segment lost 4 bases, leaving 13 bases of the junction unmatched. Germline V gives CDR1 SGHKS, CDR2 YYEKEE (reference sequence). The CDR3 has 19 amino acids. In nucleotides, the CDR3 is TGTGCCAGCAGCCCGCTGGTGCGTAGCGGGGGGAGCTCCTACAATGAGCAGTTCTTC. It yields the protein CASSPLVRSGGSSYNEQFF.

The genes are TRBV3-1 (or the pseudogene TRBV3-2) and TRBJ2-4, with a weak D call TRBD1 (5 bases). This CDR3 has 15 residues. V was trimmed by 1 base and J by 10 bases, leaving 17 bases between them. Germline V gene sequence: CDR1 LGHDT, CDR2 YNNKEL (reference sequence). CDR3 bases: TGTGCCAGCAGCCAAGCCCTGGTTCCAGGGATGATTCAGTACTTC. It translates to CASSQALVPGMIQYF.

The rearrangement joins TRBV30 to TRBJ1-2, with D tentatively TRBD1 (6 bases). Per germline, CDR1 GTSNPN and CDR2 SVGIG (reference sequence). Trimming pared 3 bases from V and 4 bases from J, leaving 18 bases between. The CDR3 consists of 15 residues. CDR3 loop: CAWSDTGRLPYGYTF. The CDR3 DNA follows: TGTGCCTGGAGCGACACAGGGCGGTTACCCTATGGCTACACCTTC.

V usage is TRBV6-2 or TRBV6-3 and J usage is TRBJ2-3; D perhaps matches TRBD2 (6 bases). In germline, CDR1 is MNHEY, CDR2 SVGEGT. The CDR3 extends over 12 amino acids. Trimming cost V 2 bases and J 10 bases, with 10 bases left between them. This CDR3 reads CASSYVGTAQYF. CDR3 sequence (DNA): TGTGCCAGCAGTTACGTGGGGACTGCGCAGTATTTT.

The chain carries TRBV6-5 and TRBJ1-2, with TRBD1 matching over 7 bases. The CDR3 is made up of 13 amino acids. CDR1 is MNHEY, CDR2 SVGAGI, per germline. The trim removed 4 bases at V and 3 bases at J, leaving 2 bases unmatched. In DNA form, the CDR3 reads TGTGCCAGCAGTTCTCAGGGGGACTATGGCTACACCTTC. Protein sequence: CASSSQGDYGYTF.

This clone came up once. The CDR3, as DNA: TGTGCCAGCAGCTTATGGGGGCGCGCTGGCTACACCTTC. Its protein is CASSLWGRAGYTF. J is TRBJ1-2 and V is TRBV5-4, with D tentatively TRBD1 (6 bases). The CDR3 loop spans 13 amino acids. The V gene's germline CDR1 is SGHNT and CDR2 YYREEE (reference sequence). V dropped 2 bases and J dropped 7 bases, with 12 bases sitting between them.

This clone appeared once. This chain links TRBV28 with TRBJ2-7, with 9 bases that match TRBD2. The CDR3 is 16 residues long. The germline gives CDR1 MDHEN, CDR2 SYDVKM. The junction had 6 bases not matched to a gene; V was cut back by 3 bases and J by 0 bases. CDR3: CASSFAGGMSSYEQYF. CDR3 coding DNA: TGTGCCAGCAGTTTTGCGGGAGGGATGAGCTCCTACGAGCAGTACTTC.

This clone was observed a few times. The J gene is TRBJ2-3, the V gene TRBV7-9, with D possibly matching TRBD1 (5 bases). There are 17 residues in the CDR3. V dropped 4 bases and J dropped 5 bases, with 22 bases sitting between them. Germline-derived CDR1 and CDR2 are SEHNR and FQNEAQ (reference sequence). CDR3 loop: CASSSRKLGQRKDTQYF. CDR3 sequence (DNA): TGTGCCAGCAGCTCCCGCAAGCTGGGGCAGCGAAAAGATACGCAGTATTTT.

Only a few counts were recorded for this clone. The rearrangement joins TRBV10-3 to TRBJ2-2, with TRBD2 matching over 15 bases. V was pared by 10 bases and J by 0 bases, with 3 bases of the junction left unmatched. The germline V gene has CDR1 ENHRY and CDR2 SYGVKD. CDR3 length: 16 amino acids. For the CDR3, the DNA is TGTGCCACCCGGACTAGCGGGGGGGCGAACACCGGGGAGCTGTTTTTT. Protein: CATRTSGGANTGELFF.

The chain combines TRBV11-3 with TRBJ1-2; D not resolved. Trimming took off 6 bases at V and 10 bases at J, with 15 bases between the two ends. Germline V CDR1 and CDR2: SGHNT, YENEEA. CDR3 length equals 12 residues. The CDR3 is CASSLSGFAYTF. CDR3 nucleotides: TGTGCCAGCAGTCTTTCAGGATTCGCCTACACCTTC.

This clone was recorded once. The gene calls are TRBV7-8 and TRBJ1-1, with a tentative D call TRBD1 (5 bases). Germline CDR1 is SGHVS and CDR2 is FQNEAQ. There are 13 residues in the CDR3. Trimming removed 10 bases from V and 1 base from J, with 13 bases in between. The CDR3 region is CATRGQGNTEAFF. CDR3 nucleotide sequence: TGTGCCACCCGAGGTCAGGGGAACACTGAAGCTTTCTTT.

The chain joins TRBV10-3 to TRBJ1-5; D is perhaps TRBD1 (6 bases). CDR3 size: 15 residues. V dropped 0 bases and J dropped 5 bases, with 11 bases sitting between them. Germline V CDR1 and CDR2: ENHRY, SYGVKD. CDR3 coding DNA: TGTGCCATCAGTGAGTCTGTTGGGGGCGATCAGCCCCAGCATTTT. Protein sequence: CAISESVGGDQPQHF.

Written as DNA, the CDR3 is TGTGCCAGCAGCTTTACAGGGGGATACGAGCAGTACTTC. This sequence encodes CASSFTGGYEQYF. The rearrangement uses TRBV5-4 and TRBJ2-7; 8 positions match TRBD1. Germline CDR1 is SGHNT and CDR2 is YYREEE (reference sequence). V lost 2 bases, J lost 4 bases, and 2 bases stayed unmatched. This CDR3 spans 13 amino acids.

This sequence joins TRBV11-1 and TRBJ1-2, with D perhaps TRBD1 (5 bases). V was shortened by 3 bases and J by 2 bases, with 10 bases between the two germline ends. This CDR3 is 14 amino acids long. Germline V gives CDR1 SGHAT, CDR2 FQDESV (reference sequence). The CDR3 loop reads CASSFQDNNYGYTF. The CDR3 region has the DNA TGTGCCAGCAGCTTTCAGGACAACAACTATGGCTACACCTTC.

The rearrangement joins TRBV10-1 to TRBJ2-7; 14 bases map to TRBD2. There are 18 residues in the CDR3. The V gene's germline CDR1 is WNHNN and CDR2 SYGVQD (reference sequence). The V gene end was trimmed by 3 bases and the J gene end by 6 bases; junction bases not matched to a gene: 13. The CDR3, as DNA: TGCGCCAGCAGTGATGAGGGACTAGCGGGAGCCAGAAAATTCGAGCAGTACTTC. It specifies CASSDEGLAGARKFEQYF.

The rearrangement links TRBV10-3 to TRBJ2-1, with D perhaps matching TRBD2 (6 bases). The germline V gene has CDR1 ENHRY and CDR2 SYGVKD. Trimming removed 3 bases from V and 9 bases from J, with 15 bases in between. The CDR3 consists of 14 residues. This CDR3 is CAISDRLGGGEQFF. The CDR3 DNA follows: TGTGCCATCAGTGACCGACTAGGAGGCGGTGAGCAGTTCTTC.

This clone was detected ten times or more. The chain combines TRBV5-1 with TRBJ1-6, with D possibly being TRBD1 (5 bases). This CDR3 region has 18 residues. Germline assignment: CDR1 SGHRS and CDR2 YFSETQ. Deletions cut 1 base from V and 0 bases from J, with 14 bases between. The CDR3 nucleotides are TGCGCCAGCAGCTTGTGGGGACCCGGGGGCTCCTATAATTCACCCCTCCACTTT. This translates into CASSLWGPGGSYNSPLHF. The full variable domain, completed using reference TRBV5-1 and TRBJ1-6, is KAGVTQTPRYLIKTRGQQVTLSCSPISGHRSVSWYQQTPGQGLQFLFEYFSETQRNKGNFPGRFSGRQFSNSRSEMNVSTLELGDSALYLCASSLWGPGGSYNSPLHFGNGTRLTVT.

This sequence joins TRBV19 and TRBJ1-5; D is uncertain. Trimming cost V 3 bases and J 2 bases, with 11 bases left between them. Germline V gene sequence: CDR1 LNHDA, CDR2 SQIVND (reference sequence). This CDR3 has 15 amino acids. The CDR3 sequence: CASSMKGGGNQPQHF. For the CDR3, the DNA is TGTGCCAGTAGTATGAAGGGAGGAGGCAATCAGCCCCAGCATTTT.

This chain uses TRBV18 with TRBJ1-4; possibly TRBD1 for D (5 bases). This CDR3 has 15 amino acids. Germline values: CDR1 KGHSH, CDR2 LQKENI. The ends were cut back, 2 bases at V and 3 bases at J, with 10 bases in the middle. The chain's CDR3 is CASSPGGTANEKLFF. CDR3 nucleotides: TGTGCCAGCTCACCAGGGGGGACGGCTAATGAAAAACTGTTTTTT.